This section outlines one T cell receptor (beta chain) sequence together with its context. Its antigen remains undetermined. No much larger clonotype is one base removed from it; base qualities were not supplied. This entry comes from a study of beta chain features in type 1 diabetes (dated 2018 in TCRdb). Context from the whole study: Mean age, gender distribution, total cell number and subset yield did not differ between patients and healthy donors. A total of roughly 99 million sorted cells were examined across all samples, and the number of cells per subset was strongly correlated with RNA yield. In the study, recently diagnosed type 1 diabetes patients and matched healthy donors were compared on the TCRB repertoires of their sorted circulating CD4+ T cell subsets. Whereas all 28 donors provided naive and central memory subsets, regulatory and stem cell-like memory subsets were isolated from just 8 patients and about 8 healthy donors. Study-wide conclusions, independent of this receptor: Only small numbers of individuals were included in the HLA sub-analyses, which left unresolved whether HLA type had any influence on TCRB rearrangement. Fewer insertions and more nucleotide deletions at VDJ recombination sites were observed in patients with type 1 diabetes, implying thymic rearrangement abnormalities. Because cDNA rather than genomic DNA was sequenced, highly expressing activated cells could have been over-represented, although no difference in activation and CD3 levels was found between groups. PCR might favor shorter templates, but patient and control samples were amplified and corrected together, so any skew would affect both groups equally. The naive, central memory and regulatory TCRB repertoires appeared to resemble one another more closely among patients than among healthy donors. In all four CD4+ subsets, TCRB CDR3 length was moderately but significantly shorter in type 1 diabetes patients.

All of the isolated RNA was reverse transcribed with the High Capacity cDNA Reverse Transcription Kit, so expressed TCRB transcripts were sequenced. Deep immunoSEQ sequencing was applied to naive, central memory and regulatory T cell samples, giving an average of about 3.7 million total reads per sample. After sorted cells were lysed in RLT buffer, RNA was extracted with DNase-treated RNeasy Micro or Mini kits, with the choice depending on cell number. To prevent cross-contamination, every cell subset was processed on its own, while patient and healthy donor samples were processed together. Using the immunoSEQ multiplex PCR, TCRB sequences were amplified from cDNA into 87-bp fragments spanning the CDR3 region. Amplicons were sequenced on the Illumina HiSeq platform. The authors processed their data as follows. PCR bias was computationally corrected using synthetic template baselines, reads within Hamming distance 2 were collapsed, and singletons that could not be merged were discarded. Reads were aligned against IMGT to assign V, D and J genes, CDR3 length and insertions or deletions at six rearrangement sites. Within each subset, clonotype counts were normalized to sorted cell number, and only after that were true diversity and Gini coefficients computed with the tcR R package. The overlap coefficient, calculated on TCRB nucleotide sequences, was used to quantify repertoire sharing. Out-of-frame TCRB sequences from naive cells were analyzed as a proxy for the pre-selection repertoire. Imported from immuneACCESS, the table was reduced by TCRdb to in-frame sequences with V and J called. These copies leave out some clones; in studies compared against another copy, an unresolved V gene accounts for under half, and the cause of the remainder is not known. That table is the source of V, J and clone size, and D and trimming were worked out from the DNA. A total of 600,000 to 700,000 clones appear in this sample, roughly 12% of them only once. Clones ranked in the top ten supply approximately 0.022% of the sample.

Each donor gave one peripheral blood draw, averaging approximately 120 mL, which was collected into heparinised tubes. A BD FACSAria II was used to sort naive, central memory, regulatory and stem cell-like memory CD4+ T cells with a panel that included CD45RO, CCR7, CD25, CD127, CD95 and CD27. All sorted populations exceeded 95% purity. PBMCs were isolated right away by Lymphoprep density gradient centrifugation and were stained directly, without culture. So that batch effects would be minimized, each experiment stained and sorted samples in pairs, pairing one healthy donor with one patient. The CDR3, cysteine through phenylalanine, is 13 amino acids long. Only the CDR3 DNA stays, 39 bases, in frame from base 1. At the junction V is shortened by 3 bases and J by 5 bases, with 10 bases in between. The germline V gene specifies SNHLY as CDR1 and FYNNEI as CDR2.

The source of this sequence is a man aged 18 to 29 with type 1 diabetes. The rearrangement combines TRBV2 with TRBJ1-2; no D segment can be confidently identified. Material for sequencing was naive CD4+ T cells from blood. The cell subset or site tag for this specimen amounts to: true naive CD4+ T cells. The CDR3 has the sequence CASSDGVGYGYTF. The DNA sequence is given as TGTGCCAGCAGTGATGGCGTGGGTTATGGCTACACCTTC. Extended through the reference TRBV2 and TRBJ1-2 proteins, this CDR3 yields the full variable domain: EPEVTQTPSHQVTQMGQEVILRCVPISNHLYFYWYRQILGQKVEFLVSFYNNEISEKSEIFDDQFSVERPDGSNFTLKIRSTKLEDSAMYFCASSDGVGYGYTFGSGTRLTVV.